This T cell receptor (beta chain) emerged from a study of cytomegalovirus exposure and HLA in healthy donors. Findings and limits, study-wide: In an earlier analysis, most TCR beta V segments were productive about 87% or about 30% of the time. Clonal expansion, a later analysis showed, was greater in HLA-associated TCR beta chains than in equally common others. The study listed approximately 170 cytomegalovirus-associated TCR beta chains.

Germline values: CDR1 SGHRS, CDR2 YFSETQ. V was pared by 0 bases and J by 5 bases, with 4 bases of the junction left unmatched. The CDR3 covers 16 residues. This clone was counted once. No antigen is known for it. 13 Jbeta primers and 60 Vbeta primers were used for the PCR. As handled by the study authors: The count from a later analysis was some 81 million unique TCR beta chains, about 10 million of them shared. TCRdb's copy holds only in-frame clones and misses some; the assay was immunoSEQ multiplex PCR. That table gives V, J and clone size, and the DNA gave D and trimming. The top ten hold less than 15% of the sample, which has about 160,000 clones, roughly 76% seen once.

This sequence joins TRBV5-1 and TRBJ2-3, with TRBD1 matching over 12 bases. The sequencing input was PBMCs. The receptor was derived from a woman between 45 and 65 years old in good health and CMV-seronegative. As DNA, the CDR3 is TGCGCCAGCAGCTTGGAGGGACAGGGGGCGGGAGATACGCAGTATTTT. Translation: CASSLEGQGAGDTQYF.